This entry concerns a single T cell receptor beta chain. Trimming took off 3 bases at V and 9 bases at J, with 9 bases between the two ends. This CDR3 region has 13 residues. The germline CDR1 and CDR2 sequences are MNHEY and SMNVEV (reference sequence). The table came from immunoSEQ multiplex PCR; TCRdb's copy has only in-frame clones and leaves some out. The table lists around 78,000 clones, 85% to 95% of them singletons. The sample originates from a study of control samples from healthy donors and cancer patients. Sequencing was done on a sample of blood. The clonotype originates from a woman between 18 and 30 years old in good health. V usage is TRBV27 and J usage is TRBJ1-6; D is uncertain. In nucleotides, the CDR3 is TGTGCCAGCAGTTTTACCCTCCTTTCACCCCTCCACTTT. Translated: CASSFTLLSPLHF.